These 7 T cell receptor beta chains share one sample of origin, sequenced in a study of blood T cells in healthy people across ages. Combining a sample-barcoded 5' primer with a J-beta primer mix, a second PCR ran for about 6 to 11 cycles. TCRdb recomputed calls from the 5' RACE reads with MiXCR, one row per CDR3 protein. Of 800,000 to 1,300,000 distinct CDR3 sequences listed, 20% to 25% are singletons. A further study also used this sample, focusing on T cells of mothers and their children.

The sample was blood. Receptors originate from a girl aged 2 to 10 in good health.

The chain uses TRBV28 and TRBJ2-5; no firm D call. CDR3 length: 15 amino acids. Germline V gene sequence: CDR1 MDHEN, CDR2 SYDVKM. Trimming left V 6 bases short and J 5 bases short, with 19 bases between. In nucleotides, the CDR3 is TGTGCCAGCAGCCCGATATTGGAGCGTGAGGAGACCCAGTACTTC. As protein: CASSPILEREETQYF.

This chain joins TRBV21-1 and TRBJ1-6; TRBD1 was called by the table and not checked on the DNA. TRBV21-1 is a listed pseudogene. The CDR3 is 13 residues long. The CDR3 spells CASRDSRTSPLHF. DNA for the CDR3: TGTGCCAGCAGGGACAGCCGAACCTCACCCCTCCACTTT.

The chain combines TRBV27 with TRBJ1-1; 8 nucleotides align to TRBD1. CDR1 and CDR2 (germline): MNHEY, SMNVEV (reference sequence). CDR3 length: 13 amino acids. Trimming at V came to 6 bases and at J to 5 bases, leaving 5 bases not matched to a gene. The CDR3 is CASRPGGLTEAFF. The CDR3 nucleotides are TGTGCCAGCAGACCAGGGGGCTTAACTGAAGCTTTCTTT.

V is TRBV7-3 and J is TRBJ1-1; TRBD1 might be the D (5 bases). CDR1 SGHTA and CDR2 FQGTGA come from the germline V gene. V shed 0 bases and J shed 5 bases, with 10 bases lying between them. The CDR3 sequence is 14 residues long. In DNA, the CDR3 is TGTGCCAGCAGCTTAACCGGGGCGCAGACTGAAGCTTTCTTT. Amino acids: CASSLTGAQTEAFF.

The chain's CDR3 is CSARVQGSTYEQYF. DNA for the CDR3: TGCAGTGCTAGAGTCCAGGGGTCAACCTACGAGCAGTACTTC. The gene calls are TRBV20-1 and TRBJ2-7; D may be TRBD1 (6 bases). V dropped 1 base and J dropped 2 bases, with 12 bases sitting between them. This CDR3 is built from 14 residues. Per germline, CDR1 DFQATT and CDR2 SNEGSKA (reference sequence).

CDR3 nucleotide sequence: TGTGCCAGCAGTTACTCTCACAGGGAAGAGCAGTACTTC. Translation gives CASSYSHREEQYF. The V call is TRBV6-5, the J call TRBJ2-7, with a tentative D call TRBD1 (6 bases). V was shortened by 0 bases and J by 7 bases, with 10 bases between the two germline ends. From germline, CDR1 is MNHEY and CDR2 SVGAGI. The CDR3 loop spans 13 amino acids.

The chain has TRBV12-3 or TRBV12-4 and TRBJ2-3; D is possibly TRBD2 (5 bases). This CDR3 comprises 13 residues. Trimming shortened V by 7 bases and J by 6 bases, and 14 bases separated the two germline ends. The CDR3, as DNA: TGTGCCAGCATGGGGTGGTGGGAGGATACGCAGTATTTT. It codes for CASMGWWEDTQYF.